This TCR beta chain is drawn from a study of shared clonotypes between healthy human individuals. Assay: immunoSEQ multiplex PCR; the TCRdb copy retains only in-frame clones and omits some. The data contain a few million clones, approximately 93% of them singletons. The CDR3 loop spans 13 amino acids. V gave up 8 bases and J gave up 1 base; unmatched junction bases: 5. Germline lookup yields CDR1 MNHEY and CDR2 SMNVEV (reference sequence). This TCR was sampled from a young man in good health. Some clones in this sample may be carry-over from other donors' samples. Sequencing used naive CD4+ T cells from PBMCs. Documented subset: CD45RA+ positively selected. V is TRBV27 and J is TRBJ2-7, with 7 bases lining up with TRBD1. CDR3 protein: CASRQGNSYEQYF. The CDR3 DNA reads as TGTGCCAGCCGACAGGGTAATTCCTACGAGCAGTACTTC.